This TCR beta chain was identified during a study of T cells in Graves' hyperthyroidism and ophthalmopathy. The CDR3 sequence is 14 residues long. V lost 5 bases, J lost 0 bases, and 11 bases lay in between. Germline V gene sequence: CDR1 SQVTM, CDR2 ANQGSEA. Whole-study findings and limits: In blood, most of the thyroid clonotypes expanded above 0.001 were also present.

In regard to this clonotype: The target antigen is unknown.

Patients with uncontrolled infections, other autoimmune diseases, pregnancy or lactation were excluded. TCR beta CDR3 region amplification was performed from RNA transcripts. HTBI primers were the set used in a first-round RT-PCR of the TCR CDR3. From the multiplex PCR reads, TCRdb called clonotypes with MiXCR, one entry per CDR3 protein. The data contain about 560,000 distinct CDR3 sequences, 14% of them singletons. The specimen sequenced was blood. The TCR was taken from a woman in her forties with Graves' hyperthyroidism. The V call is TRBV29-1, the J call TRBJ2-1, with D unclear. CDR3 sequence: CSVNSGSSYNEQFF. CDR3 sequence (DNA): TGCAGCGTTAACTCCGGCAGCTCCTACAATGAGCAGTTCTTC.